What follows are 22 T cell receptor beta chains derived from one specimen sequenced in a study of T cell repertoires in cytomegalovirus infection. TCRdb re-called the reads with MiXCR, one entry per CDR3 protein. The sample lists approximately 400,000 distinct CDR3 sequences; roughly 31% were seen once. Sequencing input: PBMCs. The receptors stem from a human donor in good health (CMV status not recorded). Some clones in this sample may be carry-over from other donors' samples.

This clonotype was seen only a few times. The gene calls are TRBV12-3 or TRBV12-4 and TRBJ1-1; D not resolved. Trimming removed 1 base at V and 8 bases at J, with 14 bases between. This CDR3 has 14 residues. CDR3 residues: CASSLVHLGEEAFF. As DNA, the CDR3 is TGTGCCAGCAGTTTAGTTCACCTGGGCGAAGAAGCTTTCTTT.

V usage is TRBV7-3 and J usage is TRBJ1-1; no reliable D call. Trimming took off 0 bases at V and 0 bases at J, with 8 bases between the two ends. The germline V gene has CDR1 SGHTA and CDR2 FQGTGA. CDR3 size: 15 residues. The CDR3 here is CASSLTAGLNTEAFF. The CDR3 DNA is TGTGCCAGCAGCTTAACGGCGGGGTTGAACACTGAAGCTTTCTTT.

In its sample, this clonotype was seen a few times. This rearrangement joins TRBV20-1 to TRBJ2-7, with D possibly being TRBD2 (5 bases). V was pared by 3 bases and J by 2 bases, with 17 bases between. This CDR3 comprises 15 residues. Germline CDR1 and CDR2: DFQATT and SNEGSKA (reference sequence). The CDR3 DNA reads TGCAGTGCTAGCAACGATATTGAGGGAGCCTACGAGCAGTACTTC. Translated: CSASNDIEGAYEQYF.

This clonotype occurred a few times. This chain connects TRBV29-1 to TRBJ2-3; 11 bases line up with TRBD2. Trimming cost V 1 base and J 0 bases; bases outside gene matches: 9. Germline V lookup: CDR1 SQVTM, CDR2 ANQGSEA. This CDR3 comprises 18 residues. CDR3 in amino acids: CSVEGGGTSGGSTDTQYF. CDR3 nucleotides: TGCAGCGTTGAAGGGGGGGGAACTAGCGGGGGAAGCACAGATACGCAGTATTTT.

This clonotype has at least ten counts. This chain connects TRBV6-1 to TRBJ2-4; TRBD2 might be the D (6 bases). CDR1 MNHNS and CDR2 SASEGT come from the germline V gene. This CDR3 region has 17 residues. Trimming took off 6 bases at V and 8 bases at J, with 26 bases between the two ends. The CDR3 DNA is TGTGCCAGCAGCTCAGTTACCCCGCGACTGGGGGGATACATTCAGTACTTC. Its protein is CASSSVTPRLGGYIQYF.

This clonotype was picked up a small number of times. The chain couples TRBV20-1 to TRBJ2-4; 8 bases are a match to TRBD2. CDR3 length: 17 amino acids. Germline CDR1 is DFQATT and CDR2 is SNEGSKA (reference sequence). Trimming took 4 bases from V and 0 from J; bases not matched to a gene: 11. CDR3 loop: CSANLGTSTLAKNIQYF. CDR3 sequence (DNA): TGCAGTGCTAACCTGGGGACTAGTACCTTAGCCAAAAACATTCAGTACTTC.

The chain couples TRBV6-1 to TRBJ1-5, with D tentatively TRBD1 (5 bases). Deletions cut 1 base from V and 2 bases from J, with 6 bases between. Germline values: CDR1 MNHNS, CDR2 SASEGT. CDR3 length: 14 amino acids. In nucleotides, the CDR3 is TGTGCCAGCAGTGAAGAAGGGGGCAATCAGCCCCAGCATTTT. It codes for CASSEEGGNQPQHF.

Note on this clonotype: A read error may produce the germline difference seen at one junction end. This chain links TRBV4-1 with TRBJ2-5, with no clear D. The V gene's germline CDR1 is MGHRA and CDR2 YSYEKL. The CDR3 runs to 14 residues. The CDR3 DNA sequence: TGTGCCAGCAGCCAAGATCTTCTCGGAGAGACCCAGTACTTC. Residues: CASSQDLLGETQYF.

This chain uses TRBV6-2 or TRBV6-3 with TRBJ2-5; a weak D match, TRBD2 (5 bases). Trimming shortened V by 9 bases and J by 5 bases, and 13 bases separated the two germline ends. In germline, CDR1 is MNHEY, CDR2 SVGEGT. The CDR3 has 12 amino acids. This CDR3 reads CASTSTGETQYF. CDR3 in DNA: TGTGCCAGTACCTCGACGGGGGAGACCCAGTACTTC.

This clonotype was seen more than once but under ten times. The CDR3 loop reads CASSQDQSGGLDTQYF. The CDR3 nucleotides read TGCGCCAGCAGCCAAGATCAGTCAGGGGGTTTAGATACGCAGTATTTT. The rearrangement uses TRBV4-1 and TRBJ2-3; 7 bases agree with TRBD1. Germline-derived CDR1 and CDR2 are MGHRA and YSYEKL. With V trimmed by 0 bases and J by 5 bases, 8 bases remained unmatched. This CDR3 is 16 amino acids long.

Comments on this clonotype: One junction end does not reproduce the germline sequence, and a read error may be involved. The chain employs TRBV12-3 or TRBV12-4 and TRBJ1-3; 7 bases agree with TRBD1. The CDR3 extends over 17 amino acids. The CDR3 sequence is CASSKTPTGWAGHTIYF. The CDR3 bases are TGTGCCAGCAGCAAGACCCCGACAGGGTGGGCTGGACACACCATATATTTT.

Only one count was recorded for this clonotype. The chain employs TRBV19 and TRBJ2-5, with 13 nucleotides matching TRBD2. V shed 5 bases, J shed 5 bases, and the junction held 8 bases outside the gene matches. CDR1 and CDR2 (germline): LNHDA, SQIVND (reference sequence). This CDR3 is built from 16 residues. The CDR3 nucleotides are TGTGCCAGTAGTTCCCAGACTAGCGGGGGGTCTGAGACCCAGTACTTC. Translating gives CASSSQTSGGSETQYF.

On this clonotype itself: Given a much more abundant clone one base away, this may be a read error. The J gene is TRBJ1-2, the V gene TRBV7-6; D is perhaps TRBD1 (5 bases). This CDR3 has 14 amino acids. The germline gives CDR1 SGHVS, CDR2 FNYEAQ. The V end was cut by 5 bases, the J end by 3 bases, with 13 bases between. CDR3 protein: CASSRTGTYYGYTF. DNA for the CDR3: TGTGCCAGCAGCCGTACCGGGACTTACTATGGCTACACCTTC.

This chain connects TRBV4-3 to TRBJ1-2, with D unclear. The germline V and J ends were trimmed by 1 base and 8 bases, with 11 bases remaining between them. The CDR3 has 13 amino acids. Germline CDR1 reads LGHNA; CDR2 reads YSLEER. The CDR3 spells CASSQVKGGGYTF. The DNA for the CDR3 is TGCGCCAGCAGCCAAGTTAAGGGTGGAGGCTACACCTTC.

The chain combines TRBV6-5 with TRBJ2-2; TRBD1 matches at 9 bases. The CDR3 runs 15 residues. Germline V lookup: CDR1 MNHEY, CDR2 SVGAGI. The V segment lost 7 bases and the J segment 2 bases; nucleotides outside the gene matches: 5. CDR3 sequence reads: CASTRDRANTGELFF. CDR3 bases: TGTGCCAGCACCCGGGACAGGGCCAACACCGGGGAGCTGTTTTTT.

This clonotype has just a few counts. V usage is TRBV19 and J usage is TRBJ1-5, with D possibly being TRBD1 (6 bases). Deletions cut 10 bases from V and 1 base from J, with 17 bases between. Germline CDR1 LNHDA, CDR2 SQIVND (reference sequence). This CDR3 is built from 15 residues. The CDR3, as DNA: TGTGCCACCAGGGACACTCTAGGGAGCAATCAGCCCCAGCATTTT. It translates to CATRDTLGSNQPQHF.

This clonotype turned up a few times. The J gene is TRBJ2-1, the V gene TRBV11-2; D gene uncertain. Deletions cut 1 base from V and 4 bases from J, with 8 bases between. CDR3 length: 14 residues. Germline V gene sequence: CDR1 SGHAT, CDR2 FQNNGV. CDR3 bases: TGTGCCAGCAGCTTAGGTAGCTTGTACAATGAGCAGTTCTTC. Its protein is CASSLGSLYNEQFF.

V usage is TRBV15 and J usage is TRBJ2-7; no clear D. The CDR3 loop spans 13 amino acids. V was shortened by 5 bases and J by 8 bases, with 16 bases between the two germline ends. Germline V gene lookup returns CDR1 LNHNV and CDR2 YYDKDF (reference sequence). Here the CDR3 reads CATSAGAPTQQYF. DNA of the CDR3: TGTGCCACCAGCGCCGGCGCTCCTACGCAGCAGTACTTC.

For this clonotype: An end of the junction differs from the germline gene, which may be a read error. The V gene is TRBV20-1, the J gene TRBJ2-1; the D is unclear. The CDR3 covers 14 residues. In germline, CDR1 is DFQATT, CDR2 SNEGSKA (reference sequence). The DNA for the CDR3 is TGCAGTGCTAGAGAGGGGTTAGTGAACAATGAGAAGTTCTTC. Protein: CSAREGLVNNEKFF.

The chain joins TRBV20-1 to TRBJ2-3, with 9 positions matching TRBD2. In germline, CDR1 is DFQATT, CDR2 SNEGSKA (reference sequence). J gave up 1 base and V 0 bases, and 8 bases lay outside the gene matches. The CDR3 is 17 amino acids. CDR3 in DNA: TGCAGTGCTAGAGATTTATTTGAGCGGGGGGGCACAGATACGCAGTATTTT. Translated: CSARDLFERGGTDTQYF.

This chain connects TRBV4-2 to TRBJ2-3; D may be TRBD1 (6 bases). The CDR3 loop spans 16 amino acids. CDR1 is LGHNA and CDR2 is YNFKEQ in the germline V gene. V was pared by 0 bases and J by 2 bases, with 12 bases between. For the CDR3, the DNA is TGTGCCAGCAGCCAAGATTCAGGGGTGTACACAGATACGCAGTATTTT. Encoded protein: CASSQDSGVYTDTQYF.

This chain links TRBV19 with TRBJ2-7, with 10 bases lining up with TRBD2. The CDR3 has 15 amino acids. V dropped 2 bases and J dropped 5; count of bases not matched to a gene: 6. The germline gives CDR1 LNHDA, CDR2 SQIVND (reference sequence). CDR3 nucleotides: TGTGCCAGTAGTATATCCAGCGGGGGGGCTCACGAGCAGTACTTC. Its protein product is CASSISSGGAHEQYF.